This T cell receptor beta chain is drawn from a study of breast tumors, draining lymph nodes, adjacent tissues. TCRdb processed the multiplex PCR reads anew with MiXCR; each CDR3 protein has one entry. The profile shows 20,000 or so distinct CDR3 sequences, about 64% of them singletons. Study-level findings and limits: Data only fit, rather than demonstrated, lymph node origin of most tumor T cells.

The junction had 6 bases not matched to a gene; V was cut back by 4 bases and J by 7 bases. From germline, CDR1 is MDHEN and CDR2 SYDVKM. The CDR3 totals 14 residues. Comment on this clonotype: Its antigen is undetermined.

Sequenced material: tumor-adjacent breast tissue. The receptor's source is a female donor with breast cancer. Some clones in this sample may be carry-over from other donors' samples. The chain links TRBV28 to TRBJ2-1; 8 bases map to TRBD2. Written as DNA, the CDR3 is TGTGCCAGCAGTTCCTTCCTAGCGGGTAATGAGCAGTTCTTC. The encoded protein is CASSSFLAGNEQFF.